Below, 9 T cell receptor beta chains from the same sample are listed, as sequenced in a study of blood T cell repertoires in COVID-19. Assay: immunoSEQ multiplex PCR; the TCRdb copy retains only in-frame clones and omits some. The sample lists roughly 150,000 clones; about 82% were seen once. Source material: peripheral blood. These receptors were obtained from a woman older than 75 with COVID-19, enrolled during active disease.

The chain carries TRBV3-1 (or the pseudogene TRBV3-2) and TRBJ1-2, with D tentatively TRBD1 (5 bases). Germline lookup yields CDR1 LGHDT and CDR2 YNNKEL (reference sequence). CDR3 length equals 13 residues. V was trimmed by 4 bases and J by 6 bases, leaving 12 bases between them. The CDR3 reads CASSPLSRDGYTF. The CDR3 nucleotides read TGTGCCAGCAGCCCACTGTCCAGGGATGGCTACACCTTC.

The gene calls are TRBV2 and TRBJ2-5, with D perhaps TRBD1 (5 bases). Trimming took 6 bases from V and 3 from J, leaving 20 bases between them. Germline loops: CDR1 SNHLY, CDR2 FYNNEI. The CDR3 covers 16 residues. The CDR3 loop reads CASSATVGRPKETQYF. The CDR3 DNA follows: TGTGCCAGCAGCGCGACAGTGGGCAGGCCAAAAGAGACCCAGTACTTC.

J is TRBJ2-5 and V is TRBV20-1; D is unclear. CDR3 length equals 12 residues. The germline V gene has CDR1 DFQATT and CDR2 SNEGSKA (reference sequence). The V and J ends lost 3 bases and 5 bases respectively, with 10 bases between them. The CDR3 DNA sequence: TGCAGTGCTAGTGTTGTTTCGGAGACCCAGTACTTC. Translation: CSASVVSETQYF.

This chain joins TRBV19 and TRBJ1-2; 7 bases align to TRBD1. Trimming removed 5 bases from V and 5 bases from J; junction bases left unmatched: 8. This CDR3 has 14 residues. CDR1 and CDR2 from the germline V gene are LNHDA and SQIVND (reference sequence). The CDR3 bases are TGTGCCAGTAGTTCTAGGGGGCTGTCGTATGGCTACACCTTC. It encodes CASSSRGLSYGYTF. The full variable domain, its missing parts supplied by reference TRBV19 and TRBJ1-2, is DGGITQSPKYLFRKEGQNVTLSCEQNLNHDAMYWYRQDPGQGLRLIYYSQIVNDFQKGDIAEGYSVSREKKESFPLTVTSAQKNPTAFYLCASSSRGLSYGYTFGSGTRLTVV.

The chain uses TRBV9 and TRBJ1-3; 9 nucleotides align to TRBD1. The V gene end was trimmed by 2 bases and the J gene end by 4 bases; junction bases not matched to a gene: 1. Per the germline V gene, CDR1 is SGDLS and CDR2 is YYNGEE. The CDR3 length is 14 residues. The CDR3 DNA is TGTGCCAGCAGCGTCGGGACAGGGGGAAACACCATATATTTT. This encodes CASSVGTGGNTIYF.

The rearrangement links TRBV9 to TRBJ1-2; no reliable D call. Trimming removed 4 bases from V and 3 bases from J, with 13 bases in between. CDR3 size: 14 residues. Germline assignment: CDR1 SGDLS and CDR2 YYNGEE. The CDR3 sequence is CASSPRSGDYGYTF. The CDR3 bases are TGTGCCAGCAGCCCACGGTCAGGCGACTATGGCTACACCTTC.

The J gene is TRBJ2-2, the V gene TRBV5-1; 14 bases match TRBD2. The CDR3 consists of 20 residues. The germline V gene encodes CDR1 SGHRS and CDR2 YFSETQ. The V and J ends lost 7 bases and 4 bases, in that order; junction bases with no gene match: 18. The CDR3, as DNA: TGCGCCAGCTCCTCGCTCGGGACTAGCGGGAGAAGGAGGGGCACCGGGGAGCTGTTTTTT. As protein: CASSSLGTSGRRRGTGELFF.

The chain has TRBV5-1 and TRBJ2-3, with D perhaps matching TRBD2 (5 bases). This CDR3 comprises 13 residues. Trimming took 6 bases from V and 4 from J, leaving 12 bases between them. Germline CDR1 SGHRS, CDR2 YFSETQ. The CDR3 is CASKEAASDTQYF. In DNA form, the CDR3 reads TGCGCCAGCAAGGAGGCCGCCTCAGATACGCAGTATTTT. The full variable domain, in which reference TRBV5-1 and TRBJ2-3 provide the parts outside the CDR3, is KAGVTQTPRYLIKTRGQQVTLSCSPISGHRSVSWYQQTPGQGLQFLFEYFSETQRNKGNFPGRFSGRQFSNSRSEMNVSTLELGDSALYLCASKEAASDTQYFGPGTRLTVL.

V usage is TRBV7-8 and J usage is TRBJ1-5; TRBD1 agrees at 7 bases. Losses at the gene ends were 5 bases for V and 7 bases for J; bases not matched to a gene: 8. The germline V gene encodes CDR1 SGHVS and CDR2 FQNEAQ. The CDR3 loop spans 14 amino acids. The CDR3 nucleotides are TGTGCCAGCAGCAAAGACAGGGCCGCCCAGCCCCAGCATTTT. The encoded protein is CASSKDRAAQPQHF.